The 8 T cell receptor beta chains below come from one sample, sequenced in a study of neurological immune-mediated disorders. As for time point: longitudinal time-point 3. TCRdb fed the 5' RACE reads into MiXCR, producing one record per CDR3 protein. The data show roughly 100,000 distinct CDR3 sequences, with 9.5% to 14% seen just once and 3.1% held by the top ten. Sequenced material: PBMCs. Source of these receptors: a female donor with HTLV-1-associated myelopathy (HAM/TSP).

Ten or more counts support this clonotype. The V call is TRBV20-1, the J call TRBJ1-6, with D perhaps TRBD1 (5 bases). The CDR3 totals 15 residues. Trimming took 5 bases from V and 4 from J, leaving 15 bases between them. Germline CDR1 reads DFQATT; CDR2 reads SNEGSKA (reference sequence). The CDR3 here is CSAPGAGRYNSPLHF. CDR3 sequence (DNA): TGCAGTGCTCCCGGTGCAGGGCGATATAATTCACCCCTCCACTTT.

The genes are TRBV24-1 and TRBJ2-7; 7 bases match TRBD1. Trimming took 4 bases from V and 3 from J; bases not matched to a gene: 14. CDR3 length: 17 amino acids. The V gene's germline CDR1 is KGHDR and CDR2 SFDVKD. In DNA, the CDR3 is TGTGCCACCAGTGACCCACGGGCCGACAGGGAATTCTACGAGCAGTACTTC. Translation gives CATSDPRADREFYEQYF.

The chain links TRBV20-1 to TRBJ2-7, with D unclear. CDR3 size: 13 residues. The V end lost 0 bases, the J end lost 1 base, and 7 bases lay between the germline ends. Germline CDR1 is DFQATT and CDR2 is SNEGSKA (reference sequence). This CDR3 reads CSARDMGSYEQYF. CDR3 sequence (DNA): TGCAGTGCTAGAGATATGGGTTCCTACGAGCAGTACTTC.

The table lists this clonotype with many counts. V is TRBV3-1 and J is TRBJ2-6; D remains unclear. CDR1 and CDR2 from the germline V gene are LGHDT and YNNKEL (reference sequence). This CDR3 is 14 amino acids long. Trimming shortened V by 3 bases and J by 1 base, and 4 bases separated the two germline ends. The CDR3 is CASSQGSGANVLTF. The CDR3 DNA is TGTGCCAGCAGCCAGGGGTCTGGGGCCAACGTCCTGACTTTC.

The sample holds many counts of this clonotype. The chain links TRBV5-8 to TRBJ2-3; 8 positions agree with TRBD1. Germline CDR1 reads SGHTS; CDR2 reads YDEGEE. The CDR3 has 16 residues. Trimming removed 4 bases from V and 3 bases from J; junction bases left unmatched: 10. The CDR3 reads CASSLGTGLWTDTQYF. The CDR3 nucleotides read TGTGCCAGCAGCCTAGGGACAGGCCTTTGGACAGATACGCAGTATTTT.

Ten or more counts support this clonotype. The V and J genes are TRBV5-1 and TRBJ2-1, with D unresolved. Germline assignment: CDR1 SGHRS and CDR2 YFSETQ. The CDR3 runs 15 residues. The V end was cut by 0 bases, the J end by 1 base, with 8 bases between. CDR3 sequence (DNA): TGCGCCAGCAGCTTGGGAAGCAAGTCCTACAATGAGCAGTTCTTC. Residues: CASSLGSKSYNEQFF.

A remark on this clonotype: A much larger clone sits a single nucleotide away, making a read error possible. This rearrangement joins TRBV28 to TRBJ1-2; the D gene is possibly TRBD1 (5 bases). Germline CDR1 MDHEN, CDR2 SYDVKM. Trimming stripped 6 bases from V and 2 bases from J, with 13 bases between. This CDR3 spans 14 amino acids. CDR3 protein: CASRPMGPNYGYTF. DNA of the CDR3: TGTGCCAGCAGGCCTATGGGGCCGAACTATGGCTACACCTTC.

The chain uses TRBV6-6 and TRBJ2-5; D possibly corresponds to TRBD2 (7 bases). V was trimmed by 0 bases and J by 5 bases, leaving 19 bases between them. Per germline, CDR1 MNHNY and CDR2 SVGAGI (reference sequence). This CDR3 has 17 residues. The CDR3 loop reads CASSYSSNFRGGETQYF. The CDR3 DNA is TGTGCCAGCAGTTACTCGTCGAATTTCAGGGGAGGGGAGACCCAGTACTTC.